Shown below are 3 T cell receptor beta chains from a single sample sequenced in a study of radiation and T cells in renal cell carcinoma. Time point reported: baseline pretreatment blood. The treatment: 15 Gy SBRT to primary tumor, nephrectomy 4 weeks later. Assay used: immunoSEQ multiplex PCR; TCRdb lists only in-frame clones, some missing. The sample has about 130,000 clones; about 88% are singletons. The sequenced sample was blood, obtained from a patient whose treatment included radiotherapy and nephrectomy. The receptors originated from a woman between 50 and 59 years old with renal cell carcinoma.

The J gene is TRBJ1-1, the V gene TRBV4-3; TRBD1 might be the D (5 bases). Germline CDR1 and CDR2: LGHNA and YSLEER. The CDR3 covers 16 residues. V lost 3 bases and J 0 bases, leaving 14 bases between the germline ends. Here the CDR3 DNA reads TGCGCCAGCAGCCAGGACACCGGGCAGATGAACACTGAAGCTTTCTTT. This gives the protein CASSQDTGQMNTEAFF.

The J gene is TRBJ2-7, the V gene TRBV19; D is possibly TRBD2 (5 bases). Trimming took 1 base from V and 2 from J, leaving 12 bases between them. CDR1 LNHDA and CDR2 SQIVND come from the germline V gene (reference sequence). The CDR3 loop spans 15 amino acids. The CDR3 nucleotides read TGTGCCAGTAGTATAGTAAGAGTAGCGCCCTACGAGCAGTACTTC. Its translation: CASSIVRVAPYEQYF.

Of note for this clone: The sample carries other DNA sequences with the same CDR3. This rearrangement joins TRBV9 to TRBJ1-2, with D unclear. Trimming stripped 0 bases from V and 4 bases from J, with 13 bases between. This CDR3 comprises 15 residues. Germline V gene data show CDR1 as SGDLS and CDR2 as YYNGEE. CDR3 coding DNA: TGTGCCAGCAGCGTAGCTGAAGGGTGGGTCTATGGCTACACCTTC. Amino acids: CASSVAEGWVYGYTF.